This T cell receptor (beta chain) was recovered during a study of blood T cells in healthy people across ages. PCR was performed a second time for about 6 to 12 cycles using a sample-barcoded 5' primer and a J-beta primer mix. Via MiXCR, TCRdb re-called the 5' RACE reads, giving one row per CDR3 protein. The sample has roughly 410,000 distinct CDR3 sequences, about half seen once; the top ten hold under 65%. This clonotype has more than one count but fewer than ten. The CDR3 sequence is 13 residues long. Germline assignment: CDR1 SQVTM and CDR2 ANQGSEA. After removal of 6 bases from V and 5 bases from J, the junction contained 3 bases not matched to a gene.

The TCR originated in a man aged 55 to 70 in good health. Sequencing used blood. The V and J genes are TRBV29-1 and TRBJ2-7; 14 nucleotides agree with TRBD2. CDR3: CSVGTSGRHEQYF. The CDR3 nucleotides read TGCAGCGTGGGGACTAGCGGGAGACACGAGCAGTACTTC.